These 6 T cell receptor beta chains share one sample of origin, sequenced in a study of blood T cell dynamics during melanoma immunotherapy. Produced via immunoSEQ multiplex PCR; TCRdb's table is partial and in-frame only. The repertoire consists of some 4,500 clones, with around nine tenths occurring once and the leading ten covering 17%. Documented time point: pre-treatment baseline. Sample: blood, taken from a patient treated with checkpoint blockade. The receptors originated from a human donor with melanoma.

This chain's CDR3 is CASSFSAGPTDTQYF. The CDR3 bases are TGTGCCAGCAGCTTTAGCGCGGGACCCACAGATACGCAGTATTTT. The chain carries TRBV13 and TRBJ2-3; tentatively, D is TRBD2 (6 bases). Looked up from germline, CDR1 is PRHDT and CDR2 is FYEKMQ (reference sequence). V lost 3 bases and J lost 2, with 12 bases in between. This CDR3 region has 15 residues.

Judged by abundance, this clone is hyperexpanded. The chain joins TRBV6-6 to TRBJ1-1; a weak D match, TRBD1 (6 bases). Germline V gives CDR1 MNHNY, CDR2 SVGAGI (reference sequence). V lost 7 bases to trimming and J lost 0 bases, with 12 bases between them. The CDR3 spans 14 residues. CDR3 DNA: TGTGCCAGCACCCCAACAGGGCTGAACACTGAAGCTTTCTTT. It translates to CASTPTGLNTEAFF.

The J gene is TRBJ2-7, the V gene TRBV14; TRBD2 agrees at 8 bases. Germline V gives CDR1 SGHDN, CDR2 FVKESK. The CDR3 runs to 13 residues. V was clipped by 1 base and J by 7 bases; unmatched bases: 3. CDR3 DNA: TGTGCCAGCAGCCAAGCGGGAGGGGCGGAGCAGTACTTC. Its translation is CASSQAGGAEQYF.

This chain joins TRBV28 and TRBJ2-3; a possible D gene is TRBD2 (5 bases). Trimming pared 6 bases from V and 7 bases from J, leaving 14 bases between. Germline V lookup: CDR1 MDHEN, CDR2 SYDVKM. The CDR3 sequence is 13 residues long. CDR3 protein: CASRDSRGYTQYF. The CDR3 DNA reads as TGTGCCAGCAGGGATTCACGAGGGTATACGCAGTATTTT. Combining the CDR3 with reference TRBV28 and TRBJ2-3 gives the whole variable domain DVKVTQSSRYLVKRTGEKVFLECVQDMDHENMFWYRQDPGLGLRLIYFSYDVKMKEKGDIPEGYSVSREKKERFSLILESASTNQTSMYLCASRDSRGYTQYFGPGTRLTVL.

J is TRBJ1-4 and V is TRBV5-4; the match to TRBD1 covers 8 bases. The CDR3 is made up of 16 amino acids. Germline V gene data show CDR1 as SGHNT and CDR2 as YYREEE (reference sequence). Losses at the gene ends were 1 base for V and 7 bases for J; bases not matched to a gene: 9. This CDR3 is CASSLTGQGALEKLFF. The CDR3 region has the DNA TGTGCCAGCAGCTTGACTGGACAGGGAGCCCTTGAAAAACTGTTTTTT.

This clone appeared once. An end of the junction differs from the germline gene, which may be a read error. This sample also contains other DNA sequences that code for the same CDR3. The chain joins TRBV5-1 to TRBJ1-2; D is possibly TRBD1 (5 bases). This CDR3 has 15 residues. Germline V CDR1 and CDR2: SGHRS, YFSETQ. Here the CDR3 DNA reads TGTGCCAGCAGCTTGCCTCCAGAGGGGAGGCATGGCTACACCTTC. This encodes CASSLPPEGRHGYTF.